This TCR beta chain was obtained from a study of blood T cell repertoires in COVID-19. Study details: Nucleic acid was either cDNA or gDNA, and it came from T cells, B-cell-depleted T cells, or PBMCs.

Germline CDR1 and CDR2: SGHDN and FVKESK. Trimming shortened V by 4 bases and J by 3 bases, and 7 bases separated the two germline ends. CDR3 length: 12 amino acids. How the authors handled the data: Researchers report that nucleated cell counts were estimated from reference gene primer amplification. Profiled with immunoSEQ multiplex PCR; TCRdb holds only in-frame clones, not every one. V and J calls and clone size come straight from that table; D and trimming were deduced from the DNA. The sample gives approximately 250,000 clones, 84% of which show up once; about 4% is in the top ten. The TCR sequence derives from a man aged 50 to 59 with acute or convalescent COVID-19. The genes are TRBV14 and TRBJ2-7; the D is unclear. The specimen was peripheral blood. In DNA, the CDR3 is TGTGCCAGCAGCCCTCCGGGCTACGAGCAGTACTTC. Encoded protein: CASSPPGYEQYF.